The clone carrying this TCR beta chain has at least ten counts. This record comes from a study of regulatory T cells in long-lasting Graves disease. The time point is: newly diagnosed GD, antithyroid drugs for less than 3 months. Researchers made the TCR library from RNA that was extracted from PBMCs. The CDR3 spans 15 residues. The V gene lost 4 bases and the J gene lost 2 bases, with 11 bases spanning the gap. Germline assignment: CDR1 MNHGY and CDR2 SVAAGI. Construction of the TCR beta libraries employed iRepertoire HTBI primers in conjunction with Arm-PCR of CDR3 regions. Each CDR3 protein is one row after TCRdb ran MiXCR on the multiplex PCR reads. This sample has hundreds of thousands of distinct CDR3 sequences, with 15% to 20% found just once. A further study also used this sample, focusing on T cells in Graves' hyperthyroidism and ophthalmopathy. This second report adds: The authors deemed Graves' hyperthyroidism stable absent ophthalmopathy progression within 18 months. Clinical symptoms, serum thyroxine and TRAb, thyroid ultrasound and orbital computed tomography together formed the diagnostic basis.

The TCR was taken from a middle-aged man with Graves disease. V gene TRBV6-9 combines with J gene TRBJ2-2; a weak D match, TRBD1 (6 bases). Sample: peripheral blood mononuclear cells (PBMCs), taken at new diagnosis, from a patient treated with antithyroid drugs. This CDR3 reads CASSWTAQNTGELFF. CDR3 DNA: TGTGCCAGCAGTTGGACAGCTCAAAACACCGGGGAGCTGTTTTTT.